This T cell receptor delta chain was captured in a study of gamma-delta T cells after stem cell transplantation. To note about this clone: The likely explanation is a read error, given a far larger clone one base away. This sample also contains other DNA sequences that code for the same CDR3.

TCRdb fed the RT-PCR reads into CATT to redo clone calling. Found here are about 15,000 delta-chain clones, 9% to 9.5% of them singletons; the top ten hold 62%. Germline loops: CDR1 GEAIGNYY, CDR2 EKD. This CDR3 is built from 17 residues. This TCR came from a human donor. It is not recorded whose cells these are; they may come from a transplant donor. Sequencing was carried out using gamma-delta T cells. This rearrangement joins TRDV2 to TRDJ1; 9 nucleotides line up with TRDD3. The chain's CDR3 is CACAGLGDMGYTDKLIF. As DNA, the CDR3 is TGCGCCTGTGCTGGATTGGGGGATATGGGGTACACCGATAAACTCATCTTT.